Presented here are 17 T cell receptor beta chains from one specimen sequenced in a study of T cell repertoires in cytomegalovirus infection. A single record per CDR3 protein comes from TCRdb applying MiXCR to the reads. Of roughly 500,000 distinct CDR3 sequences listed, roughly a third were seen once; the top ten hold roughly a sixth. These receptors have no identified antigens. The sample here was cultured PBMCs, taken from culture after CMV antigen stimulation. These receptors were obtained from a human donor in good health (CMV status not recorded). Some clones in this sample may be carry-over from other donors' samples.

The CDR3, as DNA: TGCAGTGCCATAGGGACTAGCGGGAACAATGAGCAGTTCTTC. It translates to CSAIGTSGNNEQFF. The chain employs TRBV20-1 and TRBJ2-1; 13 nucleotides align to TRBD2. There are 14 residues in the CDR3. V lost 6 bases and J lost 5; bases outside the gene matches: 4. CDR1 DFQATT and CDR2 SNEGSKA come from the germline V gene (reference sequence).

The V and J genes are TRBV14 and TRBJ2-5, with D perhaps matching TRBD1 or TRBD2 (6 bases each). Germline V gene data show CDR1 as SGHDN and CDR2 as FVKESK. This CDR3 region has 12 residues. V lost 3 bases and J lost 7, with 9 bases in between. Here the CDR3 reads CASSHRGGTQYF. The CDR3 DNA sequence: TGTGCCAGCAGCCACAGGGGAGGGACCCAGTACTTC.

The V gene is TRBV12-3 or TRBV12-4, the J gene TRBJ2-3; D is possibly TRBD1 or TRBD2 (5 bases each). V lost 10 bases and J lost 0, with 17 bases in between. This CDR3 is 15 amino acids long. The CDR3, as DNA: TGTGCCATCAAAGGGGACGGACAAAGCACAGATACGCAGTATTTT. Encoded protein: CAIKGDGQSTDTQYF.

This sequence joins TRBV20-1 and TRBJ2-1; D may be TRBD2 (5 bases). The CDR3 sequence is 14 residues long. V was shortened by 6 bases and J by 0 bases, with 12 bases between the two germline ends. The germline V gene encodes CDR1 DFQATT and CDR2 SNEGSKA (reference sequence). In nucleotides, the CDR3 is TGCAGTGCCCGTCCAGGAGGCTCCTACAATGAGCAGTTCTTC. It specifies CSARPGGSYNEQFF.

V usage is TRBV27 and J usage is TRBJ2-7; 7 nucleotides align to TRBD1. Germline assignment: CDR1 MNHEY and CDR2 SMNVEV (reference sequence). V trimming: 3 bases; J trimming: 4 bases; junction bases outside the gene matches: 3. The CDR3 has 13 amino acids. The CDR3 here is CASSFYRGYEQYF. In DNA, the CDR3 is TGTGCCAGCAGTTTTTACAGGGGATACGAGCAGTACTTC.

The chain couples TRBV6-8 to TRBJ2-3, with TRBD2 matching 9 bases. Germline V gene sequence: CDR1 MNHGY, CDR2 SAAAGT. The CDR3 has 16 residues. Unmatched junction bases numbered 7, after V lost 5 bases and J lost 1 base. CDR3 in DNA: TGTGCCAGCAGTCCTAGCGCGGGAGGGGGCACAGATACGCAGTATTTT. The encoded protein is CASSPSAGGGTDTQYF.

This clonotype was detected only a few times. The chain recombines TRBV11-2 with TRBJ2-7; D possibly corresponds to TRBD1 (7 bases). Trimming removed 5 bases at V and 5 bases at J, with 13 bases between. The germline CDR1 and CDR2 sequences are SGHAT and FQNNGV. CDR3 length equals 13 residues. The CDR3 loop reads CASSAGGYNEQYV. Here the CDR3 DNA reads TGTGCCAGCAGCGCAGGGGGGTACAACGAGCAGTACGTC.

The chain links TRBV4-3 to TRBJ1-3, with D maybe TRBD1 (6 bases). The CDR3 length is 17 residues. Germline-derived CDR1 and CDR2 are LGHNA and YSLEER. Trimming stripped 3 bases from V and 0 bases from J, with 15 bases between. In nucleotides, the CDR3 is TGCGCCAGCAGCCAGGGGGGGCGTCCGTCCTCTGGAAACACCATATATTTT. It is translated as CASSQGGRPSSGNTIYF.

The rearrangement uses TRBV7-2 and TRBJ2-3; tentatively, D is TRBD1 (6 bases). The CDR3 loop spans 15 amino acids. Trimming stripped 5 bases from V and 0 bases from J, with 12 bases between. Germline CDR1 SGHTA, CDR2 FQGNSA. CDR3 nucleotide sequence: TGTGCCAGCAGCAAAGGGGGTGGGAGCACAGATACGCAGTATTTT. It yields the protein CASSKGGGSTDTQYF. Full variable domain (missing parts from reference TRBV7-2 and TRBJ2-3): GAGVSQSPSNKVTEKGKDVELRCDPISGHTALYWYRQSLGQGLEFLIYFQGNSAPDKSGLPSDRFSAERTGGSVSTLTIQRTQQEDSAVYLCASSKGGGSTDTQYFGPGTRLTVL.

This clonotype was counted only a few times. The chain combines TRBV6-2 or TRBV6-3 with TRBJ2-1; D perhaps matches TRBD2 (5 bases). The CDR3 sequence is 14 residues long. V was clipped by 3 bases and J by 9 bases, with 15 bases between them. Germline V gene sequence: CDR1 MNHEY, CDR2 SVGEGT. CDR3 sequence: CASSYLPRGGEQFF. The CDR3 nucleotides read TGTGCCAGCAGTTATCTCCCCCGCGGAGGTGAGCAGTTCTTC.

CDR3 nucleotides: TGTGCCAGCAGTCGGGACTGGCTAACCTCTAGCACAGATACGCAGTATTTT. This codes for CASSRDWLTSSTDTQYF. This chain joins TRBV7-2 and TRBJ2-3; D possibly corresponds to TRBD2 (6 bases). V gave up 6 bases and J gave up 0 bases, with 19 bases separating them. Germline values: CDR1 SGHTA, CDR2 FQGNSA. This CDR3 comprises 17 residues. Supplemented by reference TRBV7-2 and TRBJ2-3, the full variable domain reads GAGVSQSPSNKVTEKGKDVELRCDPISGHTALYWYRQSLGQGLEFLIYFQGNSAPDKSGLPSDRFSAERTGGSVSTLTIQRTQQEDSAVYLCASSRDWLTSSTDTQYFGPGTRLTVL.

This chain's CDR3 is CASSRRSARYQETQYF. Written as DNA, the CDR3 is TGTGCCAGCAGCCGGAGAAGTGCACGGTACCAAGAGACCCAGTACTTC. The chain has TRBV11-3 and TRBJ2-5; the D is unclear. V was pared by 5 bases and J by 0 bases, with 16 bases between. The CDR3 has 16 residues. Germline V lookup: CDR1 SGHNT, CDR2 YENEEA.

This clonotype was picked up a small number of times. The J gene is TRBJ2-3, the V gene TRBV19; unclear D gene. The length of the CDR3 is 13 residues. V was shortened by 3 bases and J by 2 bases, with 6 bases between the two germline ends. Per germline, CDR1 LNHDA and CDR2 SQIVND (reference sequence). The CDR3 loop is CASSMGYTDTQYF. The CDR3 coding sequence is TGTGCCAGTAGTATGGGTTACACAGATACGCAGTATTTT.

This chain connects TRBV19 to TRBJ1-1; D uncertain. With 3 bases removed from V and 2 bases from J, the gap between germline ends came to 7 bases. In germline, CDR1 is LNHDA, CDR2 SQIVND (reference sequence). This CDR3 is 13 amino acids long. The CDR3 is CASSIGFNTEAFF. The DNA of the CDR3 is TGTGCCAGTAGTATCGGTTTCAACACTGAAGCTTTCTTT.

The V gene is TRBV6-2 or TRBV6-3, the J gene TRBJ2-1; 7 bases align to TRBD2. The CDR3 sequence is 15 residues long. Unmatched junction bases numbered 11, after V lost 6 bases and J lost 6 bases. The germline V gene encodes CDR1 MNHEY and CDR2 SVGEGT. The CDR3 protein is CASRTGRDYSNEQFF. The DNA for the CDR3 is TGTGCCAGCAGAACCGGTCGGGACTATAGCAATGAGCAGTTCTTC.

This chain connects TRBV19 to TRBJ2-1; 13 nucleotides match TRBD2. The trim removed 7 bases at V and 8 bases at J, leaving 14 bases unmatched. The germline CDR1 and CDR2 sequences are LNHDA and SQIVND (reference sequence). The CDR3 is 17 amino acids. The CDR3 region has the DNA TGTGCCAGTATCTTATTCGGGACTAGCGGGATGATCCATGAGCAGTTCTTC. Protein sequence: CASILFGTSGMIHEQFF.

This clonotype has just a few counts. V gene TRBV12-3 or TRBV12-4 combines with J gene TRBJ2-1; 10 bases agree with TRBD2. The CDR3 runs to 13 residues. The V segment lost 6 bases and the J segment 5 bases; nucleotides outside the gene matches: 1. The CDR3 nucleotides are TGTGCCAGCAGGGGACTAGCGCACAATGAGCAGTTCTTC. Translating it yields CASRGLAHNEQFF.